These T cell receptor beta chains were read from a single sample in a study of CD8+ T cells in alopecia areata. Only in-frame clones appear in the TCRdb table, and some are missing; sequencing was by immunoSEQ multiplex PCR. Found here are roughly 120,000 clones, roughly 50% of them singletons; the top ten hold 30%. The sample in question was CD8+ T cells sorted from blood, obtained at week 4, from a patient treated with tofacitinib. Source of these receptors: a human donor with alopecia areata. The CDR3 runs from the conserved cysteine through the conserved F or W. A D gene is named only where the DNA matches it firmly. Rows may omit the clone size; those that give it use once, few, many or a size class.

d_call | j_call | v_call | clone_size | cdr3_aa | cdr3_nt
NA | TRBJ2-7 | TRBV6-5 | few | CASSYSQDRDQWEQYF | TGTGCCAGCAGTTATTCGCAAGACCGGGACCAGTGGGAGCAGTACTTC
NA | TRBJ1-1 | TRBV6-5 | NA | CASSLQGVTNTEAFF | TGTGCCAGCAGTTTACAAGGGGTGACCAACACTGAAGCTTTCTTT
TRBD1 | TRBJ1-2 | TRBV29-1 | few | CSVAGQGEIGYTF | TGCAGCGTGGCCGGACAGGGGGAGATTGGCTACACCTTC
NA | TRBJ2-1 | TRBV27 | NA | CASSFWDNTNEQFF | TGTGCCAGCAGTTTTTGGGACAACACCAATGAGCAGTTCTTC
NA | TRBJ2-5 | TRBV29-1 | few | CSVDPRDPQETQYF | TGCAGCGTTGATCCGCGGGACCCCCAAGAGACCCAGTACTTC
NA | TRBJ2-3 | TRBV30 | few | CAWSGNEGDTQYF | TGTGCCTGGAGTGGTAATGAGGGAGATACGCAGTATTTT
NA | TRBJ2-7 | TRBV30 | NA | CAWSALGRSYEQYF | TGTGCCTGGAGCGCCCTAGGGCGGTCCTACGAGCAGTACTTC
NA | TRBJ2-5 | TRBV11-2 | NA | CASSSGGGAETQYF | TGTGCCAGCAGCTCAGGAGGCGGCGCCGAGACCCAGTACTTC
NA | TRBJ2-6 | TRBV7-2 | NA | CASYQANVLTF | TGTGCCAGCTATCAAGCCAACGTCCTGACTTTC
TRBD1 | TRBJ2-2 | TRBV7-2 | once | CASSSTGPGWNTGELFF | TGTGCCAGCAGCTCGACAGGGCCGGGGTGGAACACCGGGGAGCTGTTTTTT
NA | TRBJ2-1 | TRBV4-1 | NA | CASSQVQDNEQFF | TGCGCCAGCAGCCAAGTGCAGGACAATGAGCAGTTCTTC
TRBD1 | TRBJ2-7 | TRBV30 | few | CAWTLGTGGYEQYF | TGTGCCTGGACTCTCGGGACAGGGGGCTACGAGCAGTACTTC
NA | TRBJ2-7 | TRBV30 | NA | CAWRARGNYEQYF | TGTGCCTGGAGGGCCCGGGGGAACTACGAGCAGTACTTC
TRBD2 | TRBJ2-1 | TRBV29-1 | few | CSALGGAAYNEQFF | TGCAGTGCGCTCGGGGGGGCCGCGTACAATGAGCAGTTCTTC
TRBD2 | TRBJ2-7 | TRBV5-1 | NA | CASSLLGSLIRGLGAYEQYF | TGCGCCAGCAGCTTGCTTGGCAGCCTGATTCGGGGACTAGGAGCCTACGAGCAGTACTTC
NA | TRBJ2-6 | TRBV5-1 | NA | CASSLDGYGANVLTF | TGCGCCAGCAGCTTGGATGGTTATGGGGCCAACGTCCTGACTTTC
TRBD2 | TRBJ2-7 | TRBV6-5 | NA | CASSWVTSGEYEQYF | TGTGCCAGCAGTTGGGTGACTAGCGGCGAATACGAGCAGTACTTC
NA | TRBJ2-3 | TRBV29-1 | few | CSVSPPEGDTQYF | TGCAGCGTTAGCCCTCCGGAGGGGGATACGCAGTATTTT
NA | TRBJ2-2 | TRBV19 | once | CASSDGYTGELFF | TGTGCCAGTTCGGACGGTTACACCGGGGAGCTGTTTTTT
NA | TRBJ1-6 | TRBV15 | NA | CATSKGPPGVYNSPLHF | TGTGCCACCAGCAAAGGACCACCAGGGGTCTATAATTCACCCCTCCACTTT
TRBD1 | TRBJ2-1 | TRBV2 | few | CASSEGQGYNEQFF | TGTGCCAGCAGTGAAGGACAGGGTTACAATGAGCAGTTCTTC
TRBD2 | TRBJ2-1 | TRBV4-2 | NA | CASSQLGLAAYNEQFF | TGTGCCAGCAGCCAATTGGGACTAGCAGCTTACAATGAGCAGTTCTTC
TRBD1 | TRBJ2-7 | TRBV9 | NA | CASSVDGTGYDEQYF | TGTGCCAGCAGCGTAGATGGGACAGGGTACGACGAGCAGTACTTC
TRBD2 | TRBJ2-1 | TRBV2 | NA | CASSGDSGGIYNEQFF | TGTGCCAGCAGTGGGGACAGCGGGGGGATCTACAATGAGCAGTTCTTC
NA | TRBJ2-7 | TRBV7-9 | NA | CASSLAGGEQYF | TGTGCCAGCAGCTTAGCGGGGGGCGAGCAGTACTTC
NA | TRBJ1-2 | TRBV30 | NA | CARSVNGGYGYTF | TGTGCCCGCTCGGTCAACGGGGGCTATGGCTACACCTTC
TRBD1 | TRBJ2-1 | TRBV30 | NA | CAWSDRNNNEQFF | TGTGCCTGGTCGGACAGGAATAACAATGAGCAGTTCTTC
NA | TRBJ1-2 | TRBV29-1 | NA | CSVEVRRRVNYGYTF | TGCAGCGTTGAAGTACGTCGCAGGGTGAACTATGGCTACACCTTC
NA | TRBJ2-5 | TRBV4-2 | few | CASSQEQGGETQYF | TGTGCCAGCAGCCAAGAACAGGGTGGGGAGACCCAGTACTTC
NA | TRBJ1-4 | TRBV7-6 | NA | CASSPTDFGEKLFF | TGTGCCAGCAGTCCCACAGATTTCGGTGAAAAACTGTTTTTT
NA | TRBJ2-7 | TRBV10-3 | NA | CAISGLAYEQYF | TGTGCCATCAGCGGCTTGGCGTACGAGCAGTACTTC
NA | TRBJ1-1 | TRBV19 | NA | CASSIGYTEAFF | TGTGCCAGTAGTATTGGGTACACTGAAGCTTTCTTT
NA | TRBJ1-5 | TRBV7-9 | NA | CASSFRDGNQPQHF | TGTGCCAGCAGCTTCCGGGACGGAAATCAGCCCCAGCATTTT
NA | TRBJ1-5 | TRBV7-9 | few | CASSSVGQPQHF | TGTGCCAGCAGCTCGGTGGGCCAGCCCCAGCATTTT
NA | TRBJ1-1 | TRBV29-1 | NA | CSVEPGGEAFF | TGCAGCGTTGAACCGGGGGGTGAAGCTTTCTTT
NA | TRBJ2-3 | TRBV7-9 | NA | CASSAPAADTQYF | TGTGCCAGCAGCGCCCCGGCTGCAGATACGCAGTATTTT
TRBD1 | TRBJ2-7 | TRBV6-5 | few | CASSPGTGAGYEQYF | TGTGCCAGCAGTCCCGGGACAGGGGCCGGGTACGAGCAGTACTTC